This T cell receptor (beta chain) was found in a study of response to subunit inactivated influenza vaccine. Findings and caveats of the study: A suggestion made by the authors is that each seasonal influenza vaccination recruits few new T cells.

V lost 1 base to trimming and J lost 9 bases; unmatched junction nucleotides: 12. Per the germline V gene, CDR1 is LGHDT and CDR2 is YNNKEL (reference sequence). The CDR3 is 16 residues long. TCRdb processed the RT-PCR reads anew with MiXCR; each CDR3 protein has one entry. The sample records a few hundred thousand distinct CDR3 sequences, approximately 14% being singletons. This clonotype was recorded many times. The antigen is undetermined. Sample: PBMCs from blood, taken less than 13 days after vaccination. This clonotype originated in a man aged 50 to 60 who received an inactivated influenza vaccine. The rearrangement joins TRBV3-1 to TRBJ2-4, with 7 bases aligning to TRBD2. Here the CDR3 reads CASSQGGRGLGGIQYF. In DNA, the CDR3 is TGTGCCAGCAGCCAAGGGGGGAGGGGATTAGGAGGCATTCAGTACTTC.